The sequence of this T cell receptor (beta chain) was determined in a study of blood T cells in healthy people across ages. This clonotype was seen only a few times. A second roughly 6 to 12 cycle PCR used barcoded and J-beta primers. The yield of each sample was at least 2.5 million CDR3-containing paired-end reads. TCRdb used MiXCR to reprocess the 5' RACE reads, holding one entry per CDR3 protein. Of 750,000 to 950,000 distinct CDR3 sequences in the sample, about 27% were seen once. CDR3 size: 15 residues. V was shortened by 3 bases and J by 7 bases, with 19 bases between the two germline ends. The germline V gene encodes CDR1 MNHEY and CDR2 SMNVEV (reference sequence). These sequences were also reported in another study, on T cells of mothers and their children. That study adds: Researchers put all of the extracted RNA into cDNA synthesis, using roughly 1.5 ug per 15 ul. Using the M1S primer, the second PCR added sample barcodes along with 2-4 random nucleotides.

The sequenced sample consisted of blood. The sequence came from a middle-aged woman in good health. The rearrangement links TRBV27 to TRBJ2-7; maybe TRBD1 (7 bases). This CDR3 is CASSFGAGGHNEQYF. The CDR3 nucleotides read TGTGCCAGCAGTTTTGGGGCAGGGGGGCACAATGAGCAGTACTTC.